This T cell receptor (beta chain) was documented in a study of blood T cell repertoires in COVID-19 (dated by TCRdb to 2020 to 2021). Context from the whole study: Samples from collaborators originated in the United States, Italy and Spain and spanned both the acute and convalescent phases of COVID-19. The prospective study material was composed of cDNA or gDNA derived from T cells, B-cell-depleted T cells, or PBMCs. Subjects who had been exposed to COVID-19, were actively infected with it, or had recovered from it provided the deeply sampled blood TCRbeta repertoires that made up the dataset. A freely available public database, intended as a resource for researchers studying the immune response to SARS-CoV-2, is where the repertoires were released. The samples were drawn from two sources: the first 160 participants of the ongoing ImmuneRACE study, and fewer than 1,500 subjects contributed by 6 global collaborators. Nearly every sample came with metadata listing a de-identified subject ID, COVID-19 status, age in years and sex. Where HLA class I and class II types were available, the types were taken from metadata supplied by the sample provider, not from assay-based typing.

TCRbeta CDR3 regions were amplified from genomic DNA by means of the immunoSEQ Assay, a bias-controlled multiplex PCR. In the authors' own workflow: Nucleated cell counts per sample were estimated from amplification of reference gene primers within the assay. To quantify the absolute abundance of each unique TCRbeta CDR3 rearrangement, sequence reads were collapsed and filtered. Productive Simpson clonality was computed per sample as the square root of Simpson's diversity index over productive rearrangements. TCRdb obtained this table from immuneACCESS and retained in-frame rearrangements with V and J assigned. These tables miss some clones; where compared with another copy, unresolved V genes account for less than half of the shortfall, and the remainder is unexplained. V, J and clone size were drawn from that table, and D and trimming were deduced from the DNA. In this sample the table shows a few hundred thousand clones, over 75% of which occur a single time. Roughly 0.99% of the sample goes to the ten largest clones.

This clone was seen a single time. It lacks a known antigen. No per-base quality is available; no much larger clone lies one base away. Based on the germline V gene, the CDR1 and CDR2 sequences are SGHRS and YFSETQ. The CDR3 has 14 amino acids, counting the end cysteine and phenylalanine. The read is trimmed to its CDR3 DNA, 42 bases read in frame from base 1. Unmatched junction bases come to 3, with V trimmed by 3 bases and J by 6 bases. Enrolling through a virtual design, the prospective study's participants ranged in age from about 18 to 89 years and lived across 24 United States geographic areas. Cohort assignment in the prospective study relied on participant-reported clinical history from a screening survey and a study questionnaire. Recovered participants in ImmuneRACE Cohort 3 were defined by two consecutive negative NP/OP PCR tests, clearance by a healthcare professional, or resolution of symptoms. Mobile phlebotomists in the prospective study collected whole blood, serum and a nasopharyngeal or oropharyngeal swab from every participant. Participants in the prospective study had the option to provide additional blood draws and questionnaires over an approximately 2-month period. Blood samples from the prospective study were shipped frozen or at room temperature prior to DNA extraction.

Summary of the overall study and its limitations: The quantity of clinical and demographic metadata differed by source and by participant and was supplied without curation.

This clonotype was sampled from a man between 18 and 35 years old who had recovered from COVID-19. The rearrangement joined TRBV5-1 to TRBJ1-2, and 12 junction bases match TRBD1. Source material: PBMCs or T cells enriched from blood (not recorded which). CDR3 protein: CASSWGTGGDGYTF. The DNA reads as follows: TGCGCCAGCAGCTGGGGGACAGGGGGCGATGGCTACACCTTC.